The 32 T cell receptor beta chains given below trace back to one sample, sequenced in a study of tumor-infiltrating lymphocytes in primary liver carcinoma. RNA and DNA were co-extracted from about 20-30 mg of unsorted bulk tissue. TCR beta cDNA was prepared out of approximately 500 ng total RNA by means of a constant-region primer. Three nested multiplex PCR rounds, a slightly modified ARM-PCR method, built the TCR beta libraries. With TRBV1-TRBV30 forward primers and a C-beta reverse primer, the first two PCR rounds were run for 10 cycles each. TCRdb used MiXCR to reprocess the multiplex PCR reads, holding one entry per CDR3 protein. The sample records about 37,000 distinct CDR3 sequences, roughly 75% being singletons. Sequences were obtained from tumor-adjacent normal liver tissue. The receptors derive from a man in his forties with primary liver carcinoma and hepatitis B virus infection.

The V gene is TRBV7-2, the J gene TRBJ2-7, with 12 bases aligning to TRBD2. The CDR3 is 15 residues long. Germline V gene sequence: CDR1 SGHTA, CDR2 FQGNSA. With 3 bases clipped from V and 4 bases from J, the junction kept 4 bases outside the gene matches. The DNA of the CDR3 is TGTGCCAGCAGCTTCCGGACTAGCGGGGAGTACGAGCAGTACTTC. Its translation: CASSFRTSGEYEQYF.

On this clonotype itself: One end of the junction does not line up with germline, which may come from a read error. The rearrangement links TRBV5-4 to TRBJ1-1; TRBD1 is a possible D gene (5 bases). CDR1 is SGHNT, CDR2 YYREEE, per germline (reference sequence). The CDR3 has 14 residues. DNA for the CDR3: TGTGCCAGCAGCTTGTCATGTGGGGCTACTGAAGCTCTCTTT. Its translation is CASSLSCGATEALF. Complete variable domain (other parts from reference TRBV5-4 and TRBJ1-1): ETGVTQSPTHLIKTRGQQVTLRCSSQSGHNTVSWYQQALGQGPQFIFQYYREEENGRGNFPPRFSGLQFPNYSSELNVNALELDDSALYLCASSLSCGATEALFGQGTRLTVV.

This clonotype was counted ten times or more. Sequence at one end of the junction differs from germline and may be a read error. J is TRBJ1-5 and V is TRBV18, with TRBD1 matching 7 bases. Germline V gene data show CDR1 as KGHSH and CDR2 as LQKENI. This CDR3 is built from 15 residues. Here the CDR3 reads CASSRDSYSNQPQHF. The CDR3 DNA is TGTGCCAGCTCTAGGGACAGTTATAGCAATCAGCCCCAGCATTTC.

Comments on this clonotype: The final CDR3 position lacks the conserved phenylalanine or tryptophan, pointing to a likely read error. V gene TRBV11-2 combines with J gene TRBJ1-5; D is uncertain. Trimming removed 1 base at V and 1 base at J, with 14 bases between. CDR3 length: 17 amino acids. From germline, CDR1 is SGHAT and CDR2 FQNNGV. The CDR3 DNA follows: TGTGCCAGCAGCTTAGTAGGGATAAGAGGGAGCAATCAGCCCCAGCATTTA. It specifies CASSLVGIRGSNQPQHL.

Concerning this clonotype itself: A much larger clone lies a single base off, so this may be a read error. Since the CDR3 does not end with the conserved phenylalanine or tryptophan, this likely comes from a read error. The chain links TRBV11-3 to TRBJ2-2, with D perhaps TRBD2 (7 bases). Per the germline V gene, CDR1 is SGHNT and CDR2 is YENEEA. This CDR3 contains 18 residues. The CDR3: CASSRGGRFHDDTEELFL. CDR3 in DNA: TGTGCCAGCAGCCGCGGGGGCAGGTTCCACGATGACACCGAGGAGCTGTTTCTT.

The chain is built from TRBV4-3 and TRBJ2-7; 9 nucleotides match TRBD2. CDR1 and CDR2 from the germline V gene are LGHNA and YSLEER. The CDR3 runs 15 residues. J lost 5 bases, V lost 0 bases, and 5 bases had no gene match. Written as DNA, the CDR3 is TGCGCCAGCAGCCAAGATATGGTAGCGGGAGACGAGCAGTACTTC. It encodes CASSQDMVAGDEQYF.

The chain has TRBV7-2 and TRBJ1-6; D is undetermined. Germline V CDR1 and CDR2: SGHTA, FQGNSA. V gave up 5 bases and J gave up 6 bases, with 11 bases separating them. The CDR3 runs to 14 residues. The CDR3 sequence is CASSQQLANSPLHF. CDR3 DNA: TGTGCCAGCAGCCAACAGCTTGCTAATTCACCCCTCCACTTT. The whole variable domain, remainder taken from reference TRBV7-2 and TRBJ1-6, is GAGVSQSPSNKVTEKGKDVELRCDPISGHTALYWYRQSLGQGLEFLIYFQGNSAPDKSGLPSDRFSAERTGGSVSTLTIQRTQQEDSAVYLCASSQQLANSPLHFGNGTRLTVT.

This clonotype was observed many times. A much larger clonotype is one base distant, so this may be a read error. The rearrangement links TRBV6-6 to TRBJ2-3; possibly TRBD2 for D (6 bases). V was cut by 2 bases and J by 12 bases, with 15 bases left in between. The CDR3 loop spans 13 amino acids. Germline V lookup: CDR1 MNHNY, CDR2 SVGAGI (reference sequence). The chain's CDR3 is CASSYLGLKHQYF. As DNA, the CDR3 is TGTGCCAGCAGTTACCTGGGACTGAAGCATCAGTATTTT.

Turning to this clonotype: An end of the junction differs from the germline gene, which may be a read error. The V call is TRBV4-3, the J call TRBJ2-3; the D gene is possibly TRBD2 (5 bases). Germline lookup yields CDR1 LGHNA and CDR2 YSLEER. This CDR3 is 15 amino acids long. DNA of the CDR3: TGCGCCAGCAGCCTTGGAGGTAGGGCCACATATACGCAGTATTTT. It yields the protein CASSLGGRATYTQYF.

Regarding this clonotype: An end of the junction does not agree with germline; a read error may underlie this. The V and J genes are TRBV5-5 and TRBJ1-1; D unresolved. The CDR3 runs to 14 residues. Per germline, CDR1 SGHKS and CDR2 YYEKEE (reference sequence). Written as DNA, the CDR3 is TGTGCCAGCAGCTGGGCCCTGAGGAACACTGAATCTTTCTTT. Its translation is CASSWALRNTESFF. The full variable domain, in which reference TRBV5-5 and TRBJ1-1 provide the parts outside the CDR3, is DAGVTQSPTHLIKTRGQQVTLRCSPISGHKSVSWYQQVLGQGPQFIFQYYEKEERGRGNFPDRFSARQFPNYSSELNVNALLLGDSALYLCASSWALRNTESFFGQGTRLTVV.

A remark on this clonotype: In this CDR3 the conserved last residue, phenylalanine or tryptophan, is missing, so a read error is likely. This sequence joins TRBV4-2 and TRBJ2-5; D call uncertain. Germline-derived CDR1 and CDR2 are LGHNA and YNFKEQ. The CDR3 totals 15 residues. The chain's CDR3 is CASRQDLGSVETQYC. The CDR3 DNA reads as TGTGCCAGCAGACAAGACCTGGGATCGGTGGAGACTCAGTACTGC.

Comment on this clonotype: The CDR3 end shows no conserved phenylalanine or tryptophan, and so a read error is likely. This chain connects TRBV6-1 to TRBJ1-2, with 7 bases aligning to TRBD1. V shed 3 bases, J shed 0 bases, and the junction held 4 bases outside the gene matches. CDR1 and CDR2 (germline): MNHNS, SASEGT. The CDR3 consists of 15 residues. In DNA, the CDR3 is TGTGCCAGCAGTGACCGGACAGGATCTAACTATGGCTACACCATC. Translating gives CASSDRTGSNYGYTI.

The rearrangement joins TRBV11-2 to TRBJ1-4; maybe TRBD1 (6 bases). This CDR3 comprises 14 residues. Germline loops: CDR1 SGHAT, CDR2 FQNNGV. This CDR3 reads CPSSLDLGGLGLFF. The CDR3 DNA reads TGTCCTAGCAGCTTAGATCTTGGGGGGCTCGGGCTGTTTTTT.

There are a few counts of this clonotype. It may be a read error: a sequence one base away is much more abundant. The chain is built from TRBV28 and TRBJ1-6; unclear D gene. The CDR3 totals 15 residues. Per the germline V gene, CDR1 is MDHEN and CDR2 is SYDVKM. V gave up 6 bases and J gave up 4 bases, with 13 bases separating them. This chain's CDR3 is CASSSREGYNSPLHF. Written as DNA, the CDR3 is TGTGCCAGCAGCTCACGGGAAGGTTATAATTCACCCCTCCACTTT.

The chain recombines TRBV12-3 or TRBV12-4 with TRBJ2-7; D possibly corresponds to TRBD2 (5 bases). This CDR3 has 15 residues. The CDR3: CVSRTGFLSSYEQYF. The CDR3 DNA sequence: TGTGTTAGCAGAACGGGATTCCTAAGCTCCTACGAGCAGTACTTC.

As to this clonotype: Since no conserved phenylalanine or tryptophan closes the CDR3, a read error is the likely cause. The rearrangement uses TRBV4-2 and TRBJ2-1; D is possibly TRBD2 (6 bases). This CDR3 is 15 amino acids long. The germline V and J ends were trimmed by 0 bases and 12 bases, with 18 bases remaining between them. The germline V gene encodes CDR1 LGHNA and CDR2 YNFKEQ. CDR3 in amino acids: CASSQDWTTGGGQFL. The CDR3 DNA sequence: TGTGCCAGCAGCCAAGATTGGACTACCGGTGGTGGGCAGTTCTTA.

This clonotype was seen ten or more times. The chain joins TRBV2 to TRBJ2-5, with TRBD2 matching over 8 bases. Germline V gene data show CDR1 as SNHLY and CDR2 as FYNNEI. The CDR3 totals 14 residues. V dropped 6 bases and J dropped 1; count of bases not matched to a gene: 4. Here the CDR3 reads CASSDTSGQETQYF. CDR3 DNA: TGTGCCAGCAGCGATACTAGCGGCCAAGAGACCCAGTACTTC. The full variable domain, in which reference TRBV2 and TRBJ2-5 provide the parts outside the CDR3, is EPEVTQTPSHQVTQMGQEVILRCVPISNHLYFYWYRQILGQKVEFLVSFYNNEISEKSEIFDDQFSVERPDGSNFTLKIRSTKLEDSAMYFCASSDTSGQETQYFGPGTRLLVL.

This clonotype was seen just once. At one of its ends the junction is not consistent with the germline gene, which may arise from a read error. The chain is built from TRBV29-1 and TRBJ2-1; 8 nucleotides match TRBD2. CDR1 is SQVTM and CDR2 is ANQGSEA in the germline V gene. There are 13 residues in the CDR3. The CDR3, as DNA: TGCAGCGCCCAAACCACTAGCGGCAATGAGGAGTTCTTC. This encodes CSAQTTSGNEEFF.

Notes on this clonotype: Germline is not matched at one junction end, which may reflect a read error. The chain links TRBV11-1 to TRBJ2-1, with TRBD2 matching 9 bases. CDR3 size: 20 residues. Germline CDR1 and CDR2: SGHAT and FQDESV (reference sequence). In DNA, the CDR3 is TGTGCCAGCAGCATAAGAAAGGCTAGCGGGGCCTCACGGTTCGGCAATGAGAAGTTCTTC. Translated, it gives CASSIRKASGASRFGNEKFF.

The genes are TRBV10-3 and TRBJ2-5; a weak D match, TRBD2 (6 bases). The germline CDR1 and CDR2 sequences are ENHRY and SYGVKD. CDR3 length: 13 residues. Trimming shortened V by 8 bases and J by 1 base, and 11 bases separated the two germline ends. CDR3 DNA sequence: TGTGCCATCTTGGGACTCCTCCAAGAGACCCAGTACTTC. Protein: CAILGLLQETQYF.

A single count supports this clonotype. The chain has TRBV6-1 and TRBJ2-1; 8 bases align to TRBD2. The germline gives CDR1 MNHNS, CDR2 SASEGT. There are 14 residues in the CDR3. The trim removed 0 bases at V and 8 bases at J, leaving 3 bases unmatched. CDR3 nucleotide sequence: TGTGCCAGCAGTGAAGCGCTGCGGGGGGATGAGCAGTTCTTC. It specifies CASSEALRGDEQFF.

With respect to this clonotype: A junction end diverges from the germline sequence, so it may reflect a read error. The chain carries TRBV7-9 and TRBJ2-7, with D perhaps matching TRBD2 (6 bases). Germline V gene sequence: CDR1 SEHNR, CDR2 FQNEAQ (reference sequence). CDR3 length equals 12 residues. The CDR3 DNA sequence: TGTGCCAGAAGCCTCGGGCTAGCGAAGCAGTATTTC. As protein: CARSLGLAKQYF. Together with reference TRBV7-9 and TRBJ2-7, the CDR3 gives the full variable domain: DTGVSQNPRHKITKRGQNVTFRCDPISEHNRLYWYRQTLGQGPEFLTYFQNEAQLEKSRLLSDRFSAERPKGSFSTLEIQRTEQGDSAMYLCARSLGLAKQYFGPGTRLTVT.

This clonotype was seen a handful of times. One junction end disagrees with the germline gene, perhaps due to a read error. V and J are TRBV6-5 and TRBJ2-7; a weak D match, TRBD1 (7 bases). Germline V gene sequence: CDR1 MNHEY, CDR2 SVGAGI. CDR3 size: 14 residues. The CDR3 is CANSYGTAGEGQYF. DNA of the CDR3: TGTGCCAACAGTTATGGGACAGCGGGCGAGGGACAGTACTTC.

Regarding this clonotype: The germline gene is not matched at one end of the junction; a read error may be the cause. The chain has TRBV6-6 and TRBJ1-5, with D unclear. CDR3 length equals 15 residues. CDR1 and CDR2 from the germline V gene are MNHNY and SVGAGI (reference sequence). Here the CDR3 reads CASSRSWRSNHPQHF. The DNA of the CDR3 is TGTGCCAGCAGTCGTAGCTGGAGGAGCAATCACCCCCAGCATTTT.

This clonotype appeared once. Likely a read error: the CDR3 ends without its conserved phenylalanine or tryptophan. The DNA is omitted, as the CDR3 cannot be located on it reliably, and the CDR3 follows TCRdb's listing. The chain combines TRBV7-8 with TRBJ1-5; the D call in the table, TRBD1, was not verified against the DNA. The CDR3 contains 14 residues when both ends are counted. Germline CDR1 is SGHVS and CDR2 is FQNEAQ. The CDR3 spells CASSFGTIYQPHHS.

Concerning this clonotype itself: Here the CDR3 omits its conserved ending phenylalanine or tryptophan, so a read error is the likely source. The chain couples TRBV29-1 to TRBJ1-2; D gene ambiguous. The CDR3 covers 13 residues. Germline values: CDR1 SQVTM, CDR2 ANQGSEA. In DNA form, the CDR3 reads TGTGCTCGGGAGGGCGGCGGAGAAATGGGCTACACCTTG. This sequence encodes CAREGGGEMGYTL.

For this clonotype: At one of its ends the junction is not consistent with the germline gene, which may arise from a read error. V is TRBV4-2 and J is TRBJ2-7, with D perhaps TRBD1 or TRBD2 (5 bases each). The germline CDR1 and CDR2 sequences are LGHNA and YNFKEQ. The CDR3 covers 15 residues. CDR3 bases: TGTGCCAGTACCCAAGATAAGGGGAGCGGCTACGAGCAGTGCTTC. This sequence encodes CASTQDKGSGYEQCF.

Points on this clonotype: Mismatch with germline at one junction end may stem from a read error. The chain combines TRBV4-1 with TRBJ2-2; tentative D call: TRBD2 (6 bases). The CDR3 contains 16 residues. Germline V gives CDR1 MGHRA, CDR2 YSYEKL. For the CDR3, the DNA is TGCGCCACCAGCCAAGATGGGGGGAGATTGGGTGGGGAGCTGTTTTTT. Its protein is CATSQDGGRLGGELFF.

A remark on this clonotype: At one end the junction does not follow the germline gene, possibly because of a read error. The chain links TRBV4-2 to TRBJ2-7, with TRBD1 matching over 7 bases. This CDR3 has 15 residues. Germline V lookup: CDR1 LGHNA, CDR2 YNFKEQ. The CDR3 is CASSQDRDSSCEQYF. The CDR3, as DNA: TGTGCCAGCAGCCAAGATCGGGACAGCTCCTGCGAGCAGTACTTC.

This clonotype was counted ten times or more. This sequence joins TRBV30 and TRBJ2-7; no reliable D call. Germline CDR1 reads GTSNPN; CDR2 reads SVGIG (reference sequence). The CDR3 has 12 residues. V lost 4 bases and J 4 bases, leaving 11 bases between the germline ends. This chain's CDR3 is CAWNKETYEQYF. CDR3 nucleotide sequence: TGTGCCTGGAATAAGGAAACGTACGAGCAGTACTTC.

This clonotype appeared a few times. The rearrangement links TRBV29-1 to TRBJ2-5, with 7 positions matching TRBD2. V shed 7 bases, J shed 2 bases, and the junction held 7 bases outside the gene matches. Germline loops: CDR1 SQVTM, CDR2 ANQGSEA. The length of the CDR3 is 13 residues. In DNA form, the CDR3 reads TGCAGCGCCCCCGGGGGGACTCAAGAGACCCAGTACTTC. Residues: CSAPGGTQETQYF.

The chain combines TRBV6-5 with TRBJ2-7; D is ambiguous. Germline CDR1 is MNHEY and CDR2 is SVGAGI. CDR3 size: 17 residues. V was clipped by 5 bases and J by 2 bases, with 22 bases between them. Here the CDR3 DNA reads TGTGCCAGCAGTCCCAATTTTTCGGCCAAGCCTACCTACGAGCAGTACTTC. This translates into CASSPNFSAKPTYEQYF.